The entry below describes one T cell receptor beta chain. V lost 3 bases to trimming and J lost 7 bases, with 9 bases between them. Germline V gene data show CDR1 as LGHNA and CDR2 as YNFKEQ. This CDR3 region has 13 residues. This sample is part of a study of blood T cell repertoires in COVID-19. As for the study in general: Nucleic acid was either cDNA or gDNA, and it came from T cells, B-cell-depleted T cells, or PBMCs.

The method was immunoSEQ multiplex PCR; TCRdb's version includes in-frame clones alone and lacks a portion of them. The data show over 250,000 clones, with around nine tenths seen just once and around 0.98% held by the top ten. The chain recombines TRBV4-2 with TRBJ2-2; D is perhaps TRBD2 (6 bases). The sample comprised peripheral blood. The clonotype was recovered from a woman in her thirties or forties who had recovered from COVID-19. For the CDR3, the DNA is TGTGCCAGCAGCCAGGCGGGAAACGGGGAGCTGTTTTTT. It encodes CASSQAGNGELFF.